This is a list of T cell receptor beta chains from one sample in a study of blood T cells in healthy people across ages. Via MiXCR, TCRdb re-called the 5' RACE reads, giving one row per CDR3 protein. The sample includes about 1,000,000 distinct CDR3 sequences, 45% of them seen just once. The sequencing input was blood. These receptors were obtained from an older woman in good health. The conserved cysteine and the conserved F or W are not part of the CDR3 here. Rows may omit the clone size; those that give it use once, few, many or a size class.

clone_size j_call v_call cdr3_aa
NA NA TRBV20-1 SADGAGLRDQETQY
once NA TRBV15 ATSRDGPSYNEQY
NA TRBJ2-3 TRBV7-9 ASSLDGGTTDTQY
few TRBJ2-1 TRBV5-1 ASSPGTSGINEQF
NA TRBJ2-5 TRBV29-1 GAISGGGETQY
few TRBJ1-1 TRBV6-2/TRBV6-3 ASSRPGQTAF
many TRBJ2-7 TRBV20-1 SARPGTSGHYEQY
NA TRBJ2-2 TRBV6-8 ASRMTSHTGELF
NA TRBJ2-5 TRBV12-3/TRBV12-4 ASSWVGGFETQY
NA TRBJ2-5 TRBV3-1 ASSNRVVGETQY
few TRBJ2-2 TRBV27 ASRYRGRNTGELF
NA TRBJ2-3 TRBV7-9 AVGNRGTDTQY
NA TRBJ2-6 TRBV27 ASRDSYSSGANVLT
few TRBJ1-1 TRBV20-1 SASSSYTEAF
few TRBJ2-5 TRBV7-9 ASSQQGAEETQY
NA TRBJ2-5 TRBV10-3 AISDRQGSYERY
NA TRBJ2-2 TRBV9 ASSVAYRGTGELF
few TRBJ2-3 TRBV20-1 SARDSIRDTQY